A single sample gave rise to the 21 T cell receptor beta chains below, sequenced in a study of cytomegalovirus exposure and HLA in healthy donors listed by TCRdb under 2017. Receptor libraries were prepared by the immunoSEQ multiplex PCR assay. A mixture of 60 forward primers for TCR Vbeta segments and 13 reverse primers for TCR Jbeta segments was used in the multiplex PCR. TCRdb took this table from immuneACCESS and kept in-frame rearrangements with V and J called. Such tables lack part of the clones; where checked against another copy, unresolved V genes explain under half of the gap, and the rest is unexplained. Counted in this sample were some 150,000 clones; roughly 80% of them appeared once. The ten most abundant clones make up around 7.7% of the sample. The sample comprised PBMCs. These receptors came from a woman younger than 45 in good health and CMV-seropositive.

In this sample, this clone turned up once. The gene calls are TRBV29-1 and TRBJ2-1, with D hard to call. The CDR3 extends over 12 amino acids. Germline loops: CDR1 SQVTM, CDR2 ANQGSEA. Trimming took 3 bases from V and 7 from J, leaving 10 bases between them. The CDR3 sequence is CSVDFTRNEQFF. CDR3 nucleotides: TGCAGCGTTGACTTCACCCGGAATGAGCAGTTCTTC.

This sequence joins TRBV7-3 and TRBJ2-2, with D tentatively TRBD1 (5 bases). The germline V and J ends were trimmed by 1 base and 1 base, with 7 bases remaining between them. Looked up from germline, CDR1 is SGHTA and CDR2 is FQGTGA. This CDR3 comprises 15 residues. This CDR3 is CASSLSQGNTGELFF. The DNA for the CDR3 is TGTGCCAGCAGCTTAAGTCAGGGGAACACCGGGGAGCTGTTTTTT.

V is TRBV7-2 and J is TRBJ2-7; D may be TRBD2 (6 bases). The CDR3 is made up of 14 amino acids. From germline, CDR1 is SGHTA and CDR2 FQGNSA. V was clipped by 3 bases and J by 2 bases, with 11 bases between them. CDR3 DNA sequence: TGTGCCAGCAGCTTGGGACTCCAGACCTACGAGCAGTACTTC. Its protein product is CASSLGLQTYEQYF.

The gene calls are TRBV4-2 and TRBJ2-5; weak D call: TRBD1 (5 bases). Germline-derived CDR1 and CDR2 are LGHNA and YNFKEQ. Trimming removed 1 base from V and 1 base from J, with 7 bases in between. CDR3 size: 14 residues. DNA of the CDR3: TGTGCCAGCAGCCAAGCAGGGCCCCAAGAGACCCAGTACTTC. Translated, it gives CASSQAGPQETQYF.

This sequence joins TRBV7-4 and TRBJ2-1; TRBD1 aligns across 10 bases. Germline loops: CDR1 SGHVT, CDR2 SQSDAQ. The J segment lost 2 bases and the V segment lost 5 bases, leaving 6 bases of the junction unmatched. The CDR3 runs to 16 residues. The CDR3 nucleotides are TGTGCCAGCAGCGTAAGGGACAGGGGAACCTACAATGAGCAGTTCTTC. Translating it yields CASSVRDRGTYNEQFF.

The V call is TRBV6-5, the J call TRBJ1-4; D gene uncertain. Germline CDR1 MNHEY, CDR2 SVGAGI. The CDR3 has 13 residues. V lost 5 bases to trimming and J lost 6 bases, with 10 bases between them. The CDR3 loop is CASSEVTDEKLFF. CDR3 in DNA: TGTGCCAGCAGTGAAGTCACGGATGAAAAACTGTTTTTT.

V and J are TRBV7-9 and TRBJ2-7; 7 nucleotides agree with TRBD1. The germline V gene has CDR1 SEHNR and CDR2 FQNEAQ (reference sequence). With 5 bases clipped from V and 2 bases from J, the junction kept 3 bases outside the gene matches. The CDR3 has 13 residues. CDR3 in amino acids: CASSPRGPYEQYF. The CDR3 region has the DNA TGTGCCAGCAGCCCAAGGGGGCCCTACGAGCAGTACTTC.

This clone was detected only a few times. Other DNA sequences in the same sample also yield this CDR3. The CDR3 DNA is TGTGCCAGTAGTAGAGACAGGGGACAGCCCCAGCATTTT. Translation: CASSRDRGQPQHF. The rearrangement uses TRBV19 and TRBJ1-5; TRBD1 matches 8 bases. The germline CDR1 and CDR2 sequences are LNHDA and SQIVND (reference sequence). This CDR3 is built from 13 residues. V shed 4 bases and J 7 bases; nucleotides not matched to a gene: 3.

This chain links TRBV18 with TRBJ2-7; D is possibly TRBD1 (7 bases). Germline V gene lookup returns CDR1 KGHSH and CDR2 LQKENI. Trimming removed 6 bases at V and 6 bases at J, with 18 bases between. This CDR3 is 14 amino acids long. The CDR3 bases are TGTGCCAGCTCTCCTCAGGGGGGTCCAGGCGAGCAGTACTTC. Residues: CASSPQGGPGEQYF. The full variable domain, in which reference TRBV18 and TRBJ2-7 provide the parts outside the CDR3, is NAGVMQNPRHLVRRRGQEARLRCSPMKGHSHVYWYRQLPEEGLKFMVYLQKENIIDESGMPKERFSAEFPKEGPSILRIQQVVRGDSAAYFCASSPQGGPGEQYFGPGTRLTVT.

The CDR3 DNA reads as TGTGCCGGCGGGGGGGCTTCGATGCAGCCCCAGCATTTT. This sequence encodes CAGGGASMQPQHF. The V call is TRBV19, the J call TRBJ1-5, with a tentative D call TRBD1 (6 bases). The CDR3 is 13 amino acids. CDR1 and CDR2 from the germline V gene are LNHDA and SQIVND (reference sequence). V dropped 11 bases and J dropped 7 bases, with 18 bases sitting between them.

The rearrangement joins TRBV28 to TRBJ2-7; TRBD1 might be the D (6 bases). The CDR3 sequence is 15 residues long. Germline CDR1 reads MDHEN; CDR2 reads SYDVKM. The V and J ends lost 3 bases and 0 bases respectively, with 12 bases between them. Here the CDR3 reads CASSLAGTPSYEQYF. The CDR3 DNA is TGTGCCAGCAGTTTGGCCGGGACACCCTCCTACGAGCAGTACTTC.

The V and J genes are TRBV7-9 and TRBJ2-1; the D gene is possibly TRBD1 (5 bases). This CDR3 is built from 15 residues. The V gene lost 5 bases and the J gene lost 4 bases, with 15 bases spanning the gap. Germline values: CDR1 SEHNR, CDR2 FQNEAQ (reference sequence). The CDR3 is CASSPRWGSYNEQFF. CDR3 DNA: TGTGCCAGCAGCCCTAGGTGGGGCTCGTACAATGAGCAGTTCTTC.

The gene calls are TRBV28 and TRBJ1-1, with 7 bases that match TRBD1. V was clipped by 3 bases and J by 6 bases; unmatched bases: 7. Germline V gene lookup returns CDR1 MDHEN and CDR2 SYDVKM. The CDR3 is 14 amino acids. This CDR3 reads CASSFVRGDAEAFF. The CDR3 bases are TGTGCCAGCAGTTTCGTCAGGGGGGATGCTGAAGCTTTCTTT.

DNA for the CDR3: TGTGCCAGCACAGGGGGACACAACACCGGGGAGCTGTTTTTT. As protein: CASTGGHNTGELFF. V and J are TRBV28 and TRBJ2-2; 7 nucleotides align to TRBD1. Trimming took 7 bases from V and 2 from J; bases not matched to a gene: 4. This CDR3 comprises 14 residues. CDR1 and CDR2 (germline): MDHEN, SYDVKM.

V usage is TRBV9 and J usage is TRBJ2-2; 7 bases agree with TRBD1. The CDR3 covers 13 residues. The germline V gene has CDR1 SGDLS and CDR2 YYNGEE. The ends lost 4 bases at V and 5 bases at J; junction bases unmatched: 2. The CDR3 sequence is CASSQGQTGELFF. The CDR3 DNA reads as TGTGCCAGCAGCCAGGGACAGACCGGGGAGCTGTTTTTT.

V gene TRBV15 combines with J gene TRBJ1-1; D may be TRBD1 (5 bases). This CDR3 region has 17 residues. Germline CDR1 LNHNV, CDR2 YYDKDF (reference sequence). The V and J ends lost 0 bases and 1 base respectively, with 15 bases between them. The CDR3 nucleotides are TGTGCCACCAGCAGAGATCGCGACAGACCGCCGAACACTGAAGCTTTCTTT. This translates into CATSRDRDRPPNTEAFF.

The sample holds a few counts of this clone. This chain joins TRBV20-1 and TRBJ2-7; 7 positions match TRBD1. Looked up from germline, CDR1 is DFQATT and CDR2 is SNEGSKA (reference sequence). The CDR3 covers 11 residues. After removal of 5 bases from V and 6 bases from J, the junction contained 4 bases not matched to a gene. The CDR3, as DNA: TGCAGTGCTCTCAAGGGGGCCGAGCAGTACTTC. It yields the protein CSALKGAEQYF.

This chain joins TRBV5-1 and TRBJ2-2; TRBD1 aligns across 7 bases. V lost 3 bases to trimming and J lost 0 bases; unmatched junction nucleotides: 8. CDR1 SGHRS and CDR2 YFSETQ come from the germline V gene. This CDR3 region has 17 residues. As DNA, the CDR3 is TGCGCCAGCAGCTCTCTCAGGGGGTCAACGAACACCGGGGAGCTGTTTTTT. This gives the protein CASSSLRGSTNTGELFF.

This chain links TRBV19 with TRBJ2-7; the match to TRBD1 covers 11 bases. Germline V CDR1 and CDR2: LNHDA, SQIVND (reference sequence). J gave up 4 bases and V 5 bases, and 4 bases lay outside the gene matches. CDR3 length: 14 residues. The CDR3 nucleotides are TGTGCCAGTAGTTGGGGGACAGGGGGTTACGAGCAGTACTTC. Its translation: CASSWGTGGYEQYF.

V gene TRBV6-5 combines with J gene TRBJ2-7, with 9 bases fitting TRBD1. The CDR3 loop spans 15 amino acids. Germline V gives CDR1 MNHEY, CDR2 SVGAGI. V shed 5 bases and J 3 bases; nucleotides not matched to a gene: 8. CDR3 coding DNA: TGTGCCAGCAGTCCCCCGGGGGACAGGGACTACGAGCAGTACTTC. It specifies CASSPPGDRDYEQYF.

The chain employs TRBV9 and TRBJ2-7, with TRBD1 matching over 7 bases. The V and J ends lost 1 base and 5 bases, in that order; junction bases with no gene match: 9. The CDR3 is made up of 15 amino acids. Germline CDR1 and CDR2: SGDLS and YYNGEE. The CDR3 is CASSVLSGGRNEQYF. The CDR3 region has the DNA TGTGCCAGCAGCGTATTGTCAGGGGGACGGAACGAGCAGTACTTC.